The sequence of this TCR beta chain was determined in a study of cytomegalovirus exposure and HLA in healthy donors. Findings and caveats of the study: In the analysis, some V segments, TRBV6-2 and TRBV6-3 included, were excluded as indistinguishable. Immune exposure data for these donors was limited to CMV serostatus. As a later analysis revealed, most CMV-associated TCR beta chains appeared HLA-restricted. TCR beta V- and J-gene trimming, according to a later analysis, was linked to a missense DCLRE1C variant.

The CDR3 is made up of 15 amino acids. The germline gives CDR1 SGHRS, CDR2 YFSETQ. To note about this clone: Its antigen is currently unknown.

It was with 60 Vbeta and 13 Jbeta primers that the PCR ran. Using immunoSEQ multiplex PCR, the repertoire was profiled, and TCRdb retains in-frame clones only, with some absent. The sample lists 95,000 to 150,000 clones; 80% were seen once. The origin of this receptor is a female donor in good health and CMV-seronegative. Sequencing was carried out using PBMCs. V and J are TRBV5-1 and TRBJ2-5; 7 positions agree with TRBD2. Judging by the DNA end, TRBJ2-7 fits better; the J call may be wrong. The CDR3 region is CASRFDPGGGGEQYF. CDR3 in DNA: TGCGCCAGCAGGTTTGATCCGGGAGGCGGTGGCGAGCAGTACTTC.